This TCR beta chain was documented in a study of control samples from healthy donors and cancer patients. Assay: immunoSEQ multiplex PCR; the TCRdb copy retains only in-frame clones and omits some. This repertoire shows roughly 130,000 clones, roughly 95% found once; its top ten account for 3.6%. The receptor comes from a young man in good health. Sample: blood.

DNA of the CDR3: TGTGCCAGTAGGGGGGACAGGACCCCTCGGGAGACCCAGTACTTC. Its translation is CASRGDRTPRETQYF. The chain links TRBV19 to TRBJ2-5; 8 nucleotides align to TRBD1. Germline V CDR1 and CDR2: LNHDA, SQIVND (reference sequence). The ends lost 6 bases at V and 5 bases at J; junction bases unmatched: 11. There are 15 residues in the CDR3.